This T cell receptor (beta chain) was recorded in a study of blood T cell repertoires in COVID-19. Per germline, CDR1 SGHTA and CDR2 FQGNSA. This CDR3 has 13 residues. Trimming at V came to 5 bases and at J to 3 bases, leaving 4 bases not matched to a gene. The method was immunoSEQ multiplex PCR; TCRdb's version includes in-frame clones alone and lacks a portion of them. In the table there are roughly 150,000 clones, roughly 85% of which are singletons. This chain joins TRBV7-2 and TRBJ2-7; TRBD2 matches at 7 bases. Sequenced sample: peripheral blood. This TCR came from a woman older than 75 with acute or convalescent COVID-19. The CDR3 is CASSPASGYEQYF. In DNA, the CDR3 is TGTGCCAGCAGCCCGGCTAGCGGCTACGAGCAGTACTTC.